The rows below give T cell receptor beta chains drawn from one sample of a study of regulatory T cells in long-lasting Graves disease. A single record per CDR3 protein comes from TCRdb applying MiXCR to the multiplex PCR reads. The data contain a few hundred thousand distinct CDR3 sequences, approximately 12% of them singletons. This sample also belongs to another study, concerning T cells in Graves' hyperthyroidism and ophthalmopathy.

This material consisted of peripheral blood mononuclear cells (PBMCs), taken at new diagnosis, from a patient treated with antithyroid drugs. These receptors all stem from a woman aged 18-29 years with Graves disease. The CDR3 runs from the conserved cysteine through the conserved F or W. Fields, in order: clone size, D gene, J gene, V gene, CDR3 DNA, CDR3 protein. The D gene is left open where the match is weak. The size entry is marked missing in some rows and otherwise reads once, few, many or a size class.

>many|NA|TRBJ2-5|TRBV6-1
TGTGCCAGCAGTGTCCCGGGGGCGGATATAAAAGAGACCCAGTACTTC
CASSVPGADIKETQYF
>many|NA|TRBJ2-7|TRBV11-2
TGTGCCAGCAGCCGGGACATAACGAACGAGCAGTACTTC
CASSRDITNEQYF
>many|NA|TRBJ1-5|TRBV11-3
TGTGCCAGCAGACCGATAAGGAGGTTGGGTAATCAGCCCCAGCATTTT
CASRPIRRLGNQPQHF
>many|NA|TRBJ1-5|TRBV28
TGTGCCAGCAGTTTAGGAACCGACTGGTGGTTTAGCAATCAGCCCCAGCATTTT
CASSLGTDWWFSNQPQHF
>few|NA|TRBJ2-7|TRBV20-1
TGCAGTGCGTGGACAGAGCCCTCCTACGAGCAGTACTTC
CSAWTEPSYEQYF
>NA|NA|TRBJ2-5|TRBV30
TGTGCCTGGAGCCGACCCAGCGGACAAGAGACCCAGTACTTC
CAWSRPSGQETQYF
>few|NA|TRBJ1-5|TRBV6-2/TRBV6-3
TGTGCCAGCAGTTTAGACTATCGGGCCCAGCATTTT
CASSLDYRAQHF
>few|NA|TRBJ1-2|TRBV12-3/TRBV12-4
TGTGCCAGCAGGTCGTCCGGGACGGCCTATGGCTACACCTTC
CASRSSGTAYGYTF
>few|NA|TRBJ2-1|TRBV7-6
TGTGCCAGCAGCTTATCACCCGCGGGGAGCTCCTACAATGAGCAGTTCTTC
CASSLSPAGSSYNEQFF
>NA|TRBD2|TRBJ2-3|TRBV5-1
TGCGCCAGCAGCACAGACCGGACTAGCGGCCAGGTGCGTTTT
CASSTDRTSGQVRF
>many|TRBD2|TRBJ2-7|TRBV2
TGTGCCAGCAGCGCTACTAGCGGTACCTCCTACGAGCAGTACTTC
CASSATSGTSYEQYF
>many|NA|TRBJ1-1|TRBV5-5
TGTGCCAGCAGCCCGAGTCGGGGGGTACACACTGAAGCTTTCTTT
CASSPSRGVHTEAFF
>many|NA|TRBJ2-1|TRBV11-1
TGTGCCAGCAGCTTAGGGGGGACCACCAGGGATGAGCAGTTCTTC
CASSLGGTTRDEQFF